This T cell receptor (beta chain) was observed in a study of control samples from healthy donors and cancer patients. The J segment lost 3 bases and the V segment lost 3 bases, leaving 11 bases of the junction unmatched. The CDR3 spans 17 residues. The germline V gene has CDR1 SGHVS and CDR2 FNYEAQ. Profiling relied on immunoSEQ multiplex PCR, and the TCRdb table lists in-frame clones only, not all of them. The sample has some 250,000 clones, roughly 87% seen once; the top ten hold 10% to 15%. This sequence joins TRBV7-6 and TRBJ2-7, with 10 bases fitting TRBD1. The TCR was taken from a woman in her sixties with lung cancer. The sample was PBMCs. CDR3 residues: CASSLGPLTGGSYEQYF. The CDR3 bases are TGTGCCAGCAGCTTGGGTCCACTGACAGGGGGCAGCTACGAGCAGTACTTC.